This T cell receptor beta chain stems from a study of regulatory T cells in long-lasting Graves disease. V lost 0 bases to trimming and J lost 2 bases; unmatched junction nucleotides: 5. This CDR3 spans 17 amino acids. Germline V gives CDR1 SGHTS, CDR2 YDEGEE. Indicated time point: newly diagnosed GD, antithyroid drugs for less than 3 months. RNA isolated from PBMCs was used to make the TCR library. CDR3 regions were amplified by Arm-PCR using iRepertoire HTBI primers to build TCR beta libraries. TCRdb reprocessed the multiplex PCR reads with MiXCR, giving one entry per CDR3 protein. The sample consists of 420,000 or so distinct CDR3 sequences, around 15% of them appearing once. This clonotype has at least ten counts. The data were also submitted as part of a second study, on T cells in Graves' hyperthyroidism and ophthalmopathy. That source reports: Among thyroid clonotypes expanded above 0.001, most also appeared in blood.

Sequences were derived from peripheral blood mononuclear cells (PBMCs), sampled at new diagnosis, from a patient treated with antithyroid drugs. The chain recombines TRBV5-8 with TRBJ2-5; 12 nucleotides agree with TRBD2. This TCR came from a woman under 30 with Graves disease. CDR3 nucleotides: TGTGCCAGCAGCTTGGGGCTAGCGGGAGGGGTGCAAGAGACCCAGTACTTC. This codes for CASSLGLAGGVQETQYF.